These 26 T cell receptor beta chains originate from one sample sequenced in a study of OX40 agonist ivuxolimab in advanced cancers. Sequencing was performed with immunoSEQ multiplex PCR; in TCRdb, only in-frame clones are kept and a portion is missing. This table has about 26,000 clones, around nine tenths appearing once. The sample here was CD4+ or CD8+ T cells sorted from blood, taken in a trial of the OX40 agonist ivuxolimab. These receptors were obtained from an adult with an advanced solid tumor such as melanoma, head and neck, liver or kidney cancer.

The V and J genes are TRBV5-5 and TRBJ1-1; 7 bases are a match to TRBD1. The CDR3 totals 16 residues. V trimming: 0 bases; J trimming: 7 bases; junction bases outside the gene matches: 12. Germline V gene sequence: CDR1 SGHKS, CDR2 YYEKEE (reference sequence). CDR3 loop: CASSLADRDRICEAFF. CDR3 nucleotides: TGTGCCAGCAGCTTGGCCGACCGGGACAGAATATGTGAAGCTTTCTTT.

CDR3 region: CASSRRASTGELFF. The DNA of the CDR3 is TGTGCCAGCAGCCGTCGGGCTAGCACCGGGGAGCTGTTTTTT. The genes are TRBV28 and TRBJ2-2; the D is unclear. The CDR3 spans 14 residues. Trimming cost V 6 bases and J 4 bases, with 12 bases left between them. The germline V gene has CDR1 MDHEN and CDR2 SYDVKM.

This chain links TRBV19 with TRBJ1-5, with TRBD1 identical over 9 bases. This CDR3 contains 15 residues. V shed 3 bases, J shed 4 bases, and the junction held 4 bases outside the gene matches. The germline V gene encodes CDR1 LNHDA and CDR2 SQIVND (reference sequence). CDR3 bases: TGTGCCAGTAGTATGGGACAGGGTTGGAATCAGCCCCAGCATTTT. The encoded protein is CASSMGQGWNQPQHF.

The rearrangement joins TRBV27 to TRBJ1-2, with 9 bases that match TRBD1. Germline CDR1 MNHEY, CDR2 SMNVEV (reference sequence). The CDR3 totals 15 residues. V trimming: 5 bases; J trimming: 2 bases; junction bases outside the gene matches: 6. The CDR3 DNA is TGTGCCAGCAGTATAAACAGGGGGCAAAACTATGGCTACACCTTC. It translates to CASSINRGQNYGYTF.

The table lists this clone with a count of one. The chain recombines TRBV27 with TRBJ2-7; D is perhaps TRBD1 (5 bases). The CDR3 extends over 17 amino acids. The V gene lost 1 base and the J gene lost 0 bases, with 16 bases spanning the gap. Germline CDR1 and CDR2: MNHEY and SMNVEV (reference sequence). The CDR3 protein is CASSLYYGDSRSYEQYF. The CDR3 DNA follows: TGTGCCAGCAGTTTATACTACGGCGACAGCCGCTCCTACGAGCAGTACTTC.

This clone was recorded once. The chain carries TRBV29-1 and TRBJ2-5, with 7 bases identical to TRBD2. CDR3 length: 15 residues. Germline V gene data show CDR1 as SQVTM and CDR2 as ANQGSEA. The trim removed 0 bases at V and 6 bases at J, leaving 10 bases unmatched. CDR3 in DNA: TGCAGCGTTGAAGATCCTCGGGAGGTCCCACAGACCCAGTACTTC. This gives the protein CSVEDPREVPQTQYF.

J is TRBJ2-7 and V is TRBV6-6; tentatively, D is TRBD2 (6 bases). The CDR3 consists of 13 residues. CDR1 and CDR2 (germline): MNHNY, SVGAGI (reference sequence). V was clipped by 5 bases and J by 6 bases, with 14 bases between them. The CDR3 DNA reads TGTGCCAGCAGTAACCATCAGGGAGGCGAGCAGTACTTC. Amino acid sequence: CASSNHQGGEQYF.

This chain links TRBV29-1 with TRBJ2-7, with D hard to call. The germline V gene has CDR1 SQVTM and CDR2 ANQGSEA. This CDR3 has 14 residues. Trimming took 8 bases from V and 2 from J, leaving 19 bases between them. In DNA form, the CDR3 reads TGCAGCATACCCGGTCCAGCTTCACCCTACGAGCAGTACTTC. Its protein is CSIPGPASPYEQYF.

The J gene is TRBJ2-3, the V gene TRBV19; TRBD1 might be the D (5 bases). Trimming cost V 2 bases and J 4 bases, with 10 bases left between them. The CDR3 contains 14 residues. Germline assignment: CDR1 LNHDA and CDR2 SQIVND (reference sequence). CDR3 DNA: TGTGCCAGTAGTATATGGGGCCGGCCAGATACGCAGTATTTT. Amino acids: CASSIWGRPDTQYF.

The chain couples TRBV19 to TRBJ1-1; weak D call: TRBD1 (5 bases). Between the trimmed V and J ends, which lost 1 base and 1 base, there was a span of 7 bases. There are 14 residues in the CDR3. From germline, CDR1 is LNHDA and CDR2 SQIVND (reference sequence). The CDR3 loop reads CASSIVTENTEAFF. The CDR3 nucleotides are TGTGCCAGTAGTATAGTGACAGAGAACACTGAAGCTTTCTTT. The variable domain in full, with the rest retrieved from reference TRBV19 and TRBJ1-1, is DGGITQSPKYLFRKEGQNVTLSCEQNLNHDAMYWYRQDPGQGLRLIYYSQIVNDFQKGDIAEGYSVSREKKESFPLTVTSAQKNPTAFYLCASSIVTENTEAFFGQGTRLTVV.

The V gene is TRBV5-5, the J gene TRBJ2-7; 9 bases align to TRBD2. Germline CDR1 SGHKS, CDR2 YYEKEE (reference sequence). V shed 5 bases and J 6 bases; nucleotides not matched to a gene: 9. The CDR3 sequence is 14 residues long. DNA for the CDR3: TGTGCCAGCAGTCTGGAGGGACTAGCACCCGAGCAGTACTTC. Translation gives CASSLEGLAPEQYF.

J is TRBJ1-2 and V is TRBV11-2, with a weak D call TRBD1 (5 bases). This CDR3 has 14 amino acids. Trimming pared 4 bases from V and 5 bases from J, leaving 14 bases between. Germline V gene lookup returns CDR1 SGHAT and CDR2 FQNNGV. Here the CDR3 DNA reads TGTGCCAGCAGCTCTGTACCGGGGGGGTATGGCTACACCTTC. Protein: CASSSVPGGYGYTF.

The rearrangement uses TRBV6-5 and TRBJ2-3; D is possibly TRBD1 or TRBD2 (5 bases each). Germline values: CDR1 MNHEY, CDR2 SVGAGI. The CDR3 totals 14 residues. V was trimmed by 0 bases and J by 5 bases, leaving 9 bases between them. The CDR3 is CASSYSVGEDTQYF. The CDR3 region has the DNA TGTGCCAGCAGTTACTCGGTGGGGGAAGATACGCAGTATTTT.

This chain links TRBV4-2 with TRBJ1-2; D is undetermined. The CDR3 is made up of 14 amino acids. V lost 1 base, J lost 4 bases, and 10 bases lay in between. Germline CDR1 reads LGHNA; CDR2 reads YNFKEQ. The CDR3 DNA is TGTGCCAGCAGCCAAGTGGGCGGTTTCTATGGCTACACCTTC. It yields the protein CASSQVGGFYGYTF.

The V call is TRBV9, the J call TRBJ2-7; D uncertain. Germline lookup yields CDR1 SGDLS and CDR2 YYNGEE. CDR3 size: 15 residues. Trimming left V 0 bases short and J 3 bases short, with 13 bases between. The CDR3 protein is CASSVEGGISYEQYF. The CDR3 coding sequence is TGTGCCAGCAGCGTAGAGGGTGGGATTAGCTACGAGCAGTACTTC. The full variable domain, completed using reference TRBV9 and TRBJ2-7, is DSGVTQTPKHLITATGQRVTLRCSPRSGDLSVYWYQQSLDQGLQFLIQYYNGEERAKGNILERFSAQQFPDLHSELNLSSLELGDSALYFCASSVEGGISYEQYFGPGTRLTVT.

The CDR3 is CASSLAGTAPGEQYF. CDR3 nucleotide sequence: TGTGCCAGCAGCTTAGCCGGGACAGCTCCTGGAGAGCAGTACTTC. V and J are TRBV7-6 and TRBJ2-7; TRBD1 matches 7 bases. The CDR3 covers 15 residues. The V gene's germline CDR1 is SGHVS and CDR2 FNYEAQ. Trimming removed 0 bases from V and 7 bases from J; junction bases left unmatched: 9.

The chain joins TRBV9 to TRBJ1-1, with a possible D match to TRBD1 (6 bases). This CDR3 has 13 amino acids. In germline, CDR1 is SGDLS, CDR2 YYNGEE. V lost 5 bases and J lost 0, with 8 bases in between. For the CDR3, the DNA is TGTGCCAGCAGTGGGGGCCTGAACACTGAAGCTTTCTTT. It yields the protein CASSGGLNTEAFF.

The V gene is TRBV28, the J gene TRBJ2-7; D could derive from TRBD1 or TRBD2 (5 bases each). The CDR3 is 15 residues long. Trimming stripped 6 bases from V and 6 bases from J, with 21 bases between. CDR1 and CDR2 (germline): MDHEN, SYDVKM. The CDR3 sequence is CASSATGTGPSEQYF. The CDR3 DNA reads as TGTGCCAGCAGCGCCACCGGGACGGGCCCCTCCGAGCAGTACTTC.

A single count supports this clone. The genes are TRBV19 and TRBJ2-1; tentatively, D is TRBD2 (7 bases). The CDR3 is 13 residues long. Germline V gives CDR1 LNHDA, CDR2 SQIVND (reference sequence). V lost 5 bases and J 9 bases, leaving 14 bases between the germline ends. The chain's CDR3 is CASSRGARGEQFF. The CDR3 DNA follows: TGTGCCAGTAGTCGGGGGGCCAGGGGTGAGCAGTTCTTC.

This chain connects TRBV7-6 to TRBJ2-7, with D perhaps matching TRBD2 (5 bases). The germline V and J ends were trimmed by 8 bases and 3 bases, with 14 bases remaining between them. CDR3 size: 13 residues. Germline V CDR1 and CDR2: SGHVS, FNYEAQ. CDR3 loop: CASSLGRIYEQYF. The CDR3 DNA reads as TGTGCCAGCTCCTTGGGGAGAATCTACGAGCAGTACTTC.

The gene calls are TRBV7-8 and TRBJ1-1; D uncertain. Trimming pared 1 base from V and 11 bases from J, leaving 14 bases between. Germline CDR1 is SGHVS and CDR2 is FQNEAQ. CDR3 length: 13 residues. The CDR3 protein is CASSLERGRLAFF. CDR3 coding DNA: TGTGCCAGCAGCTTAGAGCGGGGTCGATTGGCTTTCTTT.

V gene TRBV14 combines with J gene TRBJ2-1, with D maybe TRBD2 (7 bases). V gave up 0 bases and J gave up 8 bases, with 17 bases separating them. Per germline, CDR1 SGHDN and CDR2 FVKESK. The CDR3 runs to 16 residues. The CDR3 DNA reads TGTGCCAGCAGCCAAGATGCGGGGGACGGGGGCGATGAGCAGTTCTTC. It translates to CASSQDAGDGGDEQFF.

The V and J genes are TRBV4-2 and TRBJ2-7; 7 nucleotides match TRBD1. Trimming removed 2 bases from V and 2 bases from J; junction bases left unmatched: 3. The CDR3 consists of 14 residues. Germline CDR1 LGHNA, CDR2 YNFKEQ. CDR3 in amino acids: CASSQLTGTYEQYF. The CDR3 DNA sequence: TGTGCCAGCAGCCAACTGACAGGGACCTACGAGCAGTACTTC.

This chain uses TRBV5-1 with TRBJ2-7, with D tentatively TRBD2 (6 bases). From germline, CDR1 is SGHRS and CDR2 YFSETQ. V lost 6 bases and J 0 bases, leaving 16 bases between the germline ends. CDR3 size: 15 residues. The CDR3 coding sequence is TGCGCCAGCACCGGAGGGCCGGGGGACTCCTACGAGCAGTACTTC. This sequence encodes CASTGGPGDSYEQYF.

V usage is TRBV28 and J usage is TRBJ2-7; D is possibly TRBD1 (5 bases). Trimming pared 2 bases from V and 4 bases from J, leaving 15 bases between. Germline V CDR1 and CDR2: MDHEN, SYDVKM. This CDR3 is built from 15 residues. The DNA of the CDR3 is TGTGCCAGCAGTTTAGTCGGGTTAGGGGTTTACGAGCAGTACTTC. This encodes CASSLVGLGVYEQYF.

This rearrangement joins TRBV5-6 to TRBJ2-1; 9 bases align to TRBD2. The CDR3 loop spans 16 amino acids. Germline trimming cut 4 bases from V and 4 bases from J; bases unmatched to any gene: 9. CDR1 SGHDT and CDR2 YYEEEE come from the germline V gene. This CDR3 is CASSGEASGIYNEQFF. For the CDR3, the DNA is TGTGCCAGCAGCGGGGAGGCTAGCGGGATATACAATGAGCAGTTCTTC.